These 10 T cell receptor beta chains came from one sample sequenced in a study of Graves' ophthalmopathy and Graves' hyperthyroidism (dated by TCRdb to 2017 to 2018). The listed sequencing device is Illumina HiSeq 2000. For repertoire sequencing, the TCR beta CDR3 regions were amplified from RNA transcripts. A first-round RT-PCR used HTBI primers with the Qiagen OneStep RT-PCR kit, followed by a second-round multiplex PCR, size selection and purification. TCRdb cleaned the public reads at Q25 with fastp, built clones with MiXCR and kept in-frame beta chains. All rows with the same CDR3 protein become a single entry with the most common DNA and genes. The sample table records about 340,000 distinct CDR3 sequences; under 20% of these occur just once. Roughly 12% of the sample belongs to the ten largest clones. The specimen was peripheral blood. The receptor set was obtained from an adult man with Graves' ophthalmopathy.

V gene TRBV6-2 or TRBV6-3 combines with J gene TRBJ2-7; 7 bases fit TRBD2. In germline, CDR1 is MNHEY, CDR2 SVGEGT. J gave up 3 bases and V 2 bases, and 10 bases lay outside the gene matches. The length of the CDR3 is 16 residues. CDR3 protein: CASSYPLSWGGYEQYF. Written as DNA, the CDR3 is TGTGCCAGCAGTTACCCCCTGAGTTGGGGGGGCTACGAGCAGTACTTC.

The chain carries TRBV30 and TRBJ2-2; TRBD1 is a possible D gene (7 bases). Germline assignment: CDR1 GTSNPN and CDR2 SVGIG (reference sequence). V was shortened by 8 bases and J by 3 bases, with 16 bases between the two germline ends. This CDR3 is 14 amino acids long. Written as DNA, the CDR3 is TGTGCCCGGGGGCCCGGGACAGACACCGGGGAGCTGTTTTTT. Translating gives CARGPGTDTGELFF.

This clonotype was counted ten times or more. The CDR3 region is CATSRLAGAQETQYF. In DNA form, the CDR3 reads TGTGCCACCAGCAGGCTAGCGGGGGCACAAGAGACCCAGTACTTC. V and J are TRBV15 and TRBJ2-5; 10 nucleotides agree with TRBD2. Unmatched junction bases numbered 3, after V lost 3 bases and J lost 2 bases. Germline values: CDR1 LNHNV, CDR2 YYDKDF (reference sequence). The CDR3 loop spans 15 amino acids.

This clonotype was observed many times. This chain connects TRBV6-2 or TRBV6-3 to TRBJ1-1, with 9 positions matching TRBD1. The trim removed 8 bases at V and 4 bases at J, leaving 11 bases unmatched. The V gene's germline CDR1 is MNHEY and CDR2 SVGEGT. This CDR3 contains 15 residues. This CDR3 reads CASAQSGTGSTEAFF. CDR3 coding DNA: TGTGCCAGCGCCCAAAGCGGGACAGGGAGCACTGAAGCTTTCTTT.

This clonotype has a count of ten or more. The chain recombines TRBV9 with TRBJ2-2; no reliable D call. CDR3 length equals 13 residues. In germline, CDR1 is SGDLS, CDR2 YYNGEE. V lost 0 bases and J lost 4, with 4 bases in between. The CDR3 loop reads CASSVAVTGELFF. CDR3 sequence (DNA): TGTGCCAGCAGCGTAGCGGTCACCGGGGAGCTGTTTTTT.

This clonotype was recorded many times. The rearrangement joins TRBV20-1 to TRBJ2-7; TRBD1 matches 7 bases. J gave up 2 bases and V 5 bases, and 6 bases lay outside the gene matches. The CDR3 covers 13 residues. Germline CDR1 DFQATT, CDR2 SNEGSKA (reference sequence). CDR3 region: CSAYRGSAYEQYF. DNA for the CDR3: TGCAGTGCTTACAGGGGTTCCGCCTACGAGCAGTACTTC.

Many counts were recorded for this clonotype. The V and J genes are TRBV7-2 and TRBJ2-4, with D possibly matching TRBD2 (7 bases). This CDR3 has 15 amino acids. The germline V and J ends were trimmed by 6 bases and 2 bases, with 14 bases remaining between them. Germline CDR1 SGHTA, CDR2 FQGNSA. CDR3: CASSSGGPTKNIQYF. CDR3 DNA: TGTGCCAGCAGTTCCGGGGGGCCAACCAAAAACATTCAGTACTTC.

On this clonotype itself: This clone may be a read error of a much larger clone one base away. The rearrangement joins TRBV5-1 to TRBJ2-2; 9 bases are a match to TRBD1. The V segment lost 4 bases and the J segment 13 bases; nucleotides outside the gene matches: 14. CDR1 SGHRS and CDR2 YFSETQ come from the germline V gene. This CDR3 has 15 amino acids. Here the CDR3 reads CASSMPGTGTGGLFF. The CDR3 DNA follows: TGCGCCAGCAGCATGCCGGGGACAGGGACCGGTGGGCTGTTTTTT.

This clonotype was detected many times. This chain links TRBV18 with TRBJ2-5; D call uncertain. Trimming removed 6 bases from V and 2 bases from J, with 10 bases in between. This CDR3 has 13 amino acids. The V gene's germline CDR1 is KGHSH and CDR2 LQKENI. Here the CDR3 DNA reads TGTGCCAGCTCGGGTGGCGGTCAAGAGACCCAGTACTTC. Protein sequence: CASSGGGQETQYF.

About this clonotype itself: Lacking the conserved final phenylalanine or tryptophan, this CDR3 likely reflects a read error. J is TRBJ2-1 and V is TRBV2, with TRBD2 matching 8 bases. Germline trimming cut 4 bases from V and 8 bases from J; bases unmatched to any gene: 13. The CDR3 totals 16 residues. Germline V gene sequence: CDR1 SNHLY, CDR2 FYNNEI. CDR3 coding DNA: TGTGCCAGCAGTGCGGCCGGGACTAGTGGGAGGGATGAGCAGTTCTTA. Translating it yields CASSAAGTSGRDEQFL.